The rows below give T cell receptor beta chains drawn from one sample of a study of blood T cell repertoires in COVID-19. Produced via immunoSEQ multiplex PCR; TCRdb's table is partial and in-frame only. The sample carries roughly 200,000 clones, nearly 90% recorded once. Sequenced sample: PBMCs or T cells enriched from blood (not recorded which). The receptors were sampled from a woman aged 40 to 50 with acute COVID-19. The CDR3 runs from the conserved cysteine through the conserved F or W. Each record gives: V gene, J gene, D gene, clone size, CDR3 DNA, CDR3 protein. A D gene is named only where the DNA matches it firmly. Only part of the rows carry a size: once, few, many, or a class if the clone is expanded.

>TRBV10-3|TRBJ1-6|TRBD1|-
TGTGCCATGTCGGACAGGGGATCCGATTCACCCCTCCACTTT
CAMSDRGSDSPLHF
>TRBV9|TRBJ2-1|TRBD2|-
TGTGCCAGCAGCCCAACCCGGACTAGCAATGAGCAGTTCTTC
CASSPTRTSNEQFF
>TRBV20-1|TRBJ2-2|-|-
TGCAGTGCTAGTGTCAACCGGGTGTCCGGGGAGCTGTTTTTT
CSASVNRVSGELFF
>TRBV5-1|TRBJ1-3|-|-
TGCGCCAGCAGCCCTAAGATCGGAGACGTCACCATATATTTT
CASSPKIGDVTIYF
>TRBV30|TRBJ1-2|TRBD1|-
TGTGCCTGGAATCCTCTCCCGGGACAGGGGGTCTATGGCTACACCTTC
CAWNPLPGQGVYGYTF
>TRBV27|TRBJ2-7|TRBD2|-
TGTGCCAGCAGTTTATTATGGCGGGAGAAAACCCACGAGCAGTACTTC
CASSLLWREKTHEQYF
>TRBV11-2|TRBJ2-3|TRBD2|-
TGTGCCAGCAGCTTACGGACTAGCGGGAAAAGCACAGATACGCAGTATTTT
CASSLRTSGKSTDTQYF
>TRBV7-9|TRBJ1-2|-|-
TGTGCCAGCAGCTCGAGAGAGGGCCCCCTCTATGGCTACACCTTC
CASSSREGPLYGYTF
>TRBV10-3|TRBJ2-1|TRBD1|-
TGTGCCATCAATTCCCCCGGGACAGGGGCCTTCGAGCAGTTCTTC
CAINSPGTGAFEQFF
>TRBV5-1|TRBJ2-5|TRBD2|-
TGCGCCAGCAGCTTGAACCGGGCTAGCGGGGGGCAAGAGACCCAGTACTTC
CASSLNRASGGQETQYF
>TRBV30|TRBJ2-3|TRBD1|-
TGTGCCTGGAGTGTATGGGCCGGGACAGGGAACTCAGATACGCAGTATTTT
CAWSVWAGTGNSDTQYF
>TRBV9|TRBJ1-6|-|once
TGTGCCAGCAGCGTAGGTCGGGATTATAATTCACCCCTCCACTTT
CASSVGRDYNSPLHF
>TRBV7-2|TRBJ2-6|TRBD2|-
TGTGCCAGCAGCCCTAGCGGGCTAAGCTCTGGGGCCAACGTCCTGACTTTC
CASSPSGLSSGANVLTF
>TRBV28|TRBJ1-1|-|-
TGTGCCAGCAGTTTTGTCGTCCGGGAGGGGAACACTGAAGCTTTCTTT
CASSFVVREGNTEAFF
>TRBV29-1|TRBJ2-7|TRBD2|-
TGCAGCGTTGATAGCGGGAGGGCCTCAGGAGGGGAGCAGTACTTC
CSVDSGRASGGEQYF
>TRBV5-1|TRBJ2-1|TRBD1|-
TGCGCCAGCAGCCAAACAGGGGTGAACTACAATGAGCAGTTCTTC
CASSQTGVNYNEQFF
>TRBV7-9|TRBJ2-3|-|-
TGTGCCAGCAGCTTAGTTGGCAGGGGCTTGGGCGCAGATACGCAGTATTTT
CASSLVGRGLGADTQYF
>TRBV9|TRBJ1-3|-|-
TGTGCCAGCAGCGTATTAGACAGCTCTGGAAACACCATATATTTT
CASSVLDSSGNTIYF
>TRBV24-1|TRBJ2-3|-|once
TGTGCCACCAGTGACCAATTGGATACGCAGTATTTT
CATSDQLDTQYF
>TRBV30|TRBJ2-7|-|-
TGTGCCTGGAGTGAGAAGGGTGAGGGCCGCGCCTACGAGCAGTACTTC
CAWSEKGEGRAYEQYF
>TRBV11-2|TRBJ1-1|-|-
TGTGCCAGCAGCTTAATGGCCCGTGAGGGTTGGAGGAAGAACACTGAAGCTTTCTTT
CASSLMAREGWRKNTEAFF
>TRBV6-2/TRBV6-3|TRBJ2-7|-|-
TGTGCCAGCAGCTCCCTCCCTCCCTACGAGCAGTACTTC
CASSSLPPYEQYF
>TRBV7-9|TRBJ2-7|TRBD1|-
TGTGCCAGCAGCCGCGGGACAGGGGGAGTGTACGAGCAGTACTTC
CASSRGTGGVYEQYF
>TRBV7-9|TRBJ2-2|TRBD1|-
TGTGCCAGCAGCTTCAGGGGGCCTTACACCGGGGAGCTGTTTTTT
CASSFRGPYTGELFF
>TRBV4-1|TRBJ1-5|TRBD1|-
TGCGCCAGCAGCCAAGGAGGGGACAGGACGTTTCGGAATCAGCCCCAGCATTTT
CASSQGGDRTFRNQPQHF
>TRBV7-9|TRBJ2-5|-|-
TGTGCCAGCAGCTTAATGGGAGGGGGGGGCCAAGAGACCCAGTACTTC
CASSLMGGGGQETQYF
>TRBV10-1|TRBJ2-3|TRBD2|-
TGCGCCAGCAGTGGAGGGACTAGCGGCACAGATACGCAGTATTTT
CASSGGTSGTDTQYF
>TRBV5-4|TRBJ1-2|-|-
TGTGCCAGCAGCGCCGGGGGGAACTATGGCTACACCTTC
CASSAGGNYGYTF
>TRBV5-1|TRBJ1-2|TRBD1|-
TGCGCCAGCAGCCCCGGACAGGAACACTATGGCTACACCTTC
CASSPGQEHYGYTF
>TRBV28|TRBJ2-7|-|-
TGTGCCAGCAGTCCGCCATGGGCAGAGAGCTACGAGCAGTACTTC
CASSPPWAESYEQYF
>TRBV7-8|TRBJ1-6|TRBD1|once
TGTGCCAGCAGCCGCACAACCCCCTACAGGGGGGACAATTCACCCCTCCACTTT
CASSRTTPYRGDNSPLHF
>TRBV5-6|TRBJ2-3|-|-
TGTGCCAGCAGTCTGGGAGACACGCAGTATTTT
CASSLGDTQYF
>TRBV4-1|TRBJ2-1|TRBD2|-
TGCGCCAGCAGCCAAATTAGCGGGGGAGCAAACAATGAGCAGTTCTTC
CASSQISGGANNEQFF
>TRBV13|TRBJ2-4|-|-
TGTGCCAGCAGCTTAGGGTCAGGGGGGAACATTCAGTACTTC
CASSLGSGGNIQYF
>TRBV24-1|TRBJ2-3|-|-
TGTGCCACCAGTGATACAAACACAGATACGCAGTATTTT
CATSDTNTDTQYF
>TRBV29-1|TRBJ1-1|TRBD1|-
TGCAGCGGGGCGACAGGGCTGAACACTGAAGCTTTCTTT
CSGATGLNTEAFF
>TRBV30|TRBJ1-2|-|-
TGTGCCTGGAGTGGGCGGGTAGCTAACTATGGCTACACCTTC
CAWSGRVANYGYTF
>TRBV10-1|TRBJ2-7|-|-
TGCGCCAGCAGTGAGTTGGAGGGTAGCTCCTACGAGCAGTACTTC
CASSELEGSSYEQYF
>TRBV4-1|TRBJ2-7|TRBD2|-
TGCGCCAGCAGCCCTAGCGGGAGGGCCTACGAGCAGTACTTC
CASSPSGRAYEQYF
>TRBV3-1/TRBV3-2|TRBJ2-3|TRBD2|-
TGTGCCAGCAGCCCGAAAACCCAACCGGGACTAGCGGATACGCAGTATTTT
CASSPKTQPGLADTQYF
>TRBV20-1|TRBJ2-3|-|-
TGCAGTGCTAGCTCCTTAGATACGCAGTATTTT
CSASSLDTQYF
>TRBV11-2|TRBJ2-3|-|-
TGTGCCAGCAGCTTAGAGCGGGGGCGCACAGATACGCAGTATTTT
CASSLERGRTDTQYF
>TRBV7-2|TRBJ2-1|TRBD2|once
TGTGCCAGCAGTCGGACTAGCGGGAGTAATGAGCAGTTCTTC
CASSRTSGSNEQFF
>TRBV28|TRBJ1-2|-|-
TGTGCCAGCAGTCAAGCGCCGGAGGGGCGCAACTATGGCTACACCTTC
CASSQAPEGRNYGYTF
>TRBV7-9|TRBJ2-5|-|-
TGTGCCAGCAGCTTGGGAGGAGGGAAAGAGACCCAGTACTTC
CASSLGGGKETQYF
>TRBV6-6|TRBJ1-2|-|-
TGTGCCAGCAGTAACTACAGGGTAGCCAACTATGGCTACACCTTC
CASSNYRVANYGYTF
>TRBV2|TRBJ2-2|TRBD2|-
TGTGCCAGCAGCGAACTAGCGGGGGGAGTTGGCGGGGAGCTGTTTTTT
CASSELAGGVGGELFF
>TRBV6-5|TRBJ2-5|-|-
TGTGCCAGCAGCCTCGGAGACAGGCGTGAGACCCAGTACTTC
CASSLGDRRETQYF
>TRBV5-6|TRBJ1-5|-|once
TGTGCCAGCAGCTTGTCAGGGTATCAGCCCCAGCATTTT
CASSLSGYQPQHF
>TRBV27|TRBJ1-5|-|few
TGTGCCAGCAGTTTATCGGGGGGTATGAGCAATCAGCCCCAGCATTTT
CASSLSGGMSNQPQHF
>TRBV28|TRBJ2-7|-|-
TGTGCCAGCAGTTTTGCGGAGGTCTACGAGCAGTACTTC
CASSFAEVYEQYF
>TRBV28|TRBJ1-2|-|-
TGTGCCAGCAGTCTGACAGATAACTATGGCTACACCTTC
CASSLTDNYGYTF